A selection of T cell receptor beta chains follows, all from one sample in a study of T cell repertoires in cytomegalovirus infection. What these receptors recognize is not known. TCRdb itself ran the reads through MiXCR, one entry per CDR3 protein. The sample shows roughly 920,000 distinct CDR3 sequences, around 32% of them seen only once. Specimen: cultured CD8+ T cells from PBMCs, collected from culture after CMV antigen stimulation. Receptor source: a human donor in good health (CMV status not recorded). Some clones in this sample may be carry-over from other donors' samples. Both conserved end residues are part of each CDR3. Fields, in order: V gene, J gene, CDR3 protein.

TRBV6-5	TRBJ2-1	CASSYSSDMGEQFF
TRBV27	TRBJ2-1	CASSQWAGRGMSNEQFF
TRBV20-1	TRBJ1-1	CSARDKLGGMNTEAFF
TRBV9	TRBJ2-2	CASSVEGTGELFF
TRBV6-1	TRBJ2-1	CASSERWSSGVLNEQFF
TRBV6-5	TRBJ1-1	CASTQLGIGEFPAEAFF
TRBV10-3	TRBJ1-1	CAISEKGGRNTEAFF
TRBV25-1	TRBJ2-7	CASSDSPGLAFFYEQYF
TRBV7-8	TRBJ1-1	CASSLGGIRNTEAFF
TRBV7-9	TRBJ2-3	CASSPASGGRIDTQYF
TRBV6-5	TRBJ1-1	CASSPRDFLPNTEAFF
TRBV7-2	TRBJ1-1	CVSSLAMQGPFTEAFF
TRBV4-1	TRBJ1-1	CASSQGQGEVIGNTEAFF
TRBV27	TRBJ1-1	CASSLVQVLRNTEAFF
TRBV7-6	TRBJ1-1	CASSPGWRAANTEAFF
TRBV13	TRBJ2-1	CASSLGVGRQQFF
TRBV7-9	TRBJ2-1	CASSVQGIRKNEQFF
TRBV12-3/TRBV12-4	TRBJ2-7	CASSTTGRSYEQYF
TRBV27	TRBJ2-3	CASSLNSYPRVVTDTQYF
TRBV27	TRBJ2-7	CASSLGGGILYEQYF
TRBV7-9	TRBJ2-7	CASSLVQATYEQYF
TRBV5-4	TRBJ1-1	CASSLGTLMNTEAFF
TRBV7-2	TRBJ2-7	CAVTDSSYEQYF
TRBV28	TRBJ2-1	CASTRRGNEQFF
TRBV25-1	TRBJ2-7	CASSDRGWAAYEQYF
TRBV12-3/TRBV12-4	TRBJ1-5	CASSPIAGGQPQHF
TRBV6-2/TRBV6-3	TRBJ2-1	CASSYSRGEQFF
TRBV5-6	TRBJ1-2	CASSLPASGARYGYTF
TRBV7-2	TRBJ1-2	CASSFDSNYGYTF
TRBV4-2	TRBJ2-3	CASSQELAGANTDTQYF
TRBV6-1	TRBJ2-2	CASGTGGFTGELFF
TRBV15	TRBJ2-3	CATNRVRWGGTDTQYF
TRBV13	TRBJ1-1	CASSPGDRRLEAFF
TRBV27	TRBJ2-1	CASSHGLAGKQFF
TRBV24-1	TRBJ2-1	CATSGERGADNEQFF
TRBV19	TRBJ2-6	CASSIGGLGANVLTF
TRBV7-9	TRBJ1-3	CASATVHSGNTIYF
TRBV6-6	TRBJ2-5	CAAAGGRYQETQYF
TRBV2	TRBJ1-6	CASTTPPNSPLHF
TRBV7-8	TRBJ1-1	CASSSTVVNTEAFF
TRBV10-2	TRBJ2-7	CASSPGGALEQYF
TRBV7-9	TRBJ1-2	CASSLAPKVGYGYTF
TRBV2	TRBJ2-6	CASSGDRGSGANVLTF
TRBV4-1	TRBJ1-1	CASSQEWVYNTEAFF
TRBV7-8	TRBJ1-5	CASSWGIRTGGNQPQHF
TRBV27	TRBJ2-2	CASSLQQLNGELFF
TRBV12-3/TRBV12-4	TRBJ2-7	CASSSPREGRYVQYF
TRBV20-1	TRBJ1-5	CSASGLTDGDGYQPQHF